Listed below are T cell receptor beta chains from one sample, sequenced in a study of T cells expressing NK-cell markers. TCRdb re-called the 5' RACE reads and catalogs CDR3 proteins one per entry, DNA excluded. The sample's table shows more than 250,000 distinct CDR3 sequences. Sequencing was carried out using blood T cells: a sorted CD56 or NKG2C T cell subset, CD4+ or CD8+ T cells, or bulk PBMC T cells (not recorded which). Receptors were obtained from a young man in good health. Both conserved end residues are part of each CDR3.

v_call	j_call	cdr3_aa
TRBV7-9	TRBJ2-2	CASSLAPGAGTGELFF
TRBV4-3	TRBJ2-3	CASSRTSVAGAADTQYF
TRBV6-6	TRBJ2-7	CASTQGDLWVQYF
TRBV29-1	TRBJ2-2	CSVEGATTGELFF
TRBV11-3	TRBJ1-5	CASSSARDQPQHF
TRBV29-1	TRBJ2-3	CSALWADTQYF
TRBV18	TRBJ1-2	CASSPTGQGYGYTF
TRBV20-1	TRBJ2-5	CSAWDAGAGETQYF
TRBV10-2	TRBJ2-1	CASSESTRGQSSYNEQFF
TRBV28	TRBJ2-4	CASSFLGNIQYF
TRBV5-1	TRBJ1-1	CASSTGQGALNTEAFF
TRBV5-1	TRBJ2-7	CASSLWGGGDSYEQYF
TRBV20-1	TRBJ2-4	CSAEGTSGWSVAKNIQYF
TRBV12-3/TRBV12-4	TRBJ1-5	CASSGGTGMYQPQHF
TRBV6-1	TRBJ2-2	CASSGLAGNTGELFF
TRBV2	TRBJ2-3	CASRPQGGGDTQYF
TRBV7-2	TRBJ2-1	CASSLETAGLYNEQFF
TRBV6-2/TRBV6-3	TRBJ2-1	CASSYTPLLEVSYNEQFF
TRBV12-3/TRBV12-4	TRBJ1-5	CASSLASNQPQHF
TRBV6-1	TRBJ1-2	CASTTSGTNYGYTF
TRBV6-5	TRBJ2-1	CASVEGLAGFNEQFF
TRBV7-6	TRBJ2-1	CASSLAQTSGSREQFF
TRBV18	TRBJ2-3	CASSPPRPDTQYF
TRBV5-1	TRBJ2-1	CASSPGLAGGPGNEQFF